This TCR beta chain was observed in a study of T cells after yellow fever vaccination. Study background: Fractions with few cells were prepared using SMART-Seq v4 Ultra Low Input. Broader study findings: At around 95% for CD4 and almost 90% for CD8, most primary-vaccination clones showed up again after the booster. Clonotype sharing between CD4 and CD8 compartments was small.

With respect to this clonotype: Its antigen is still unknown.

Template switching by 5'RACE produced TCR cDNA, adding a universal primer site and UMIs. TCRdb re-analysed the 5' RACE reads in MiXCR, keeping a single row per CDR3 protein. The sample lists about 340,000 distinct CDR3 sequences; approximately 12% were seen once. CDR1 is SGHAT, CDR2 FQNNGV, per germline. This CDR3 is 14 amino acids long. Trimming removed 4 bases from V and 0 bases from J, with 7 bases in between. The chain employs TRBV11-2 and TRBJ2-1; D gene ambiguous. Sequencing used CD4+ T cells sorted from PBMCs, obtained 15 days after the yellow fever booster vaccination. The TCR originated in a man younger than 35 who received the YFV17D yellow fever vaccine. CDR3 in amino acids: CASSSMISYNEQFF. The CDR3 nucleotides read TGTGCCAGCAGCTCAATGATCTCCTACAATGAGCAGTTCTTC.